This entry concerns a single TCR beta chain. Germline V gives CDR1 SNHLY, CDR2 FYNNEI. J lost 3 bases, V lost 0 bases, and 4 bases had no gene match. The CDR3 has 16 amino acids. This sample is part of a study of blood T cell repertoires in COVID-19. Only in-frame clones appear in the TCRdb table, and some are missing; sequencing was by immunoSEQ multiplex PCR. The table lists approximately 94,000 clones, about 89% of them singletons, with 3.5% to 4% in the top ten. The TCR comes from a woman aged 45 to 65 in a cohort sampled during active COVID-19. The genes are TRBV2 and TRBJ2-2, with 7 bases aligning to TRBD2. Sequenced sample: peripheral blood. The CDR3 spells CASSEAILADTGELFF. For the CDR3, the DNA is TGTGCCAGCAGTGAAGCGATTCTAGCGGACACCGGGGAGCTGTTTTTT.